The TCR beta chain under discussion was sequenced for a study of OX40 agonist ivuxolimab in advanced cancers. Sequencing was performed with immunoSEQ multiplex PCR; in TCRdb, only in-frame clones are kept and a portion is missing. This sample has about 64,000 clones, with roughly 80% found just once. Germline V gene sequence: CDR1 SGHRS, CDR2 YFSETQ. The V gene lost 0 bases and the J gene lost 7 bases, with 13 bases spanning the gap. The CDR3 spans 14 residues. The rearrangement links TRBV5-1 to TRBJ1-1; maybe TRBD1 (5 bases). The input for sequencing was CD4+ or CD8+ T cells sorted from blood, taken in a trial of the OX40 agonist ivuxolimab. The TCR was taken from an adult with an advanced solid tumor such as melanoma, head and neck, liver or kidney cancer. The CDR3 DNA reads TGCGCCAGCAGCTTGGCCTTTACACAGGTTGAAGCTTTCTTT. This translates into CASSLAFTQVEAFF.